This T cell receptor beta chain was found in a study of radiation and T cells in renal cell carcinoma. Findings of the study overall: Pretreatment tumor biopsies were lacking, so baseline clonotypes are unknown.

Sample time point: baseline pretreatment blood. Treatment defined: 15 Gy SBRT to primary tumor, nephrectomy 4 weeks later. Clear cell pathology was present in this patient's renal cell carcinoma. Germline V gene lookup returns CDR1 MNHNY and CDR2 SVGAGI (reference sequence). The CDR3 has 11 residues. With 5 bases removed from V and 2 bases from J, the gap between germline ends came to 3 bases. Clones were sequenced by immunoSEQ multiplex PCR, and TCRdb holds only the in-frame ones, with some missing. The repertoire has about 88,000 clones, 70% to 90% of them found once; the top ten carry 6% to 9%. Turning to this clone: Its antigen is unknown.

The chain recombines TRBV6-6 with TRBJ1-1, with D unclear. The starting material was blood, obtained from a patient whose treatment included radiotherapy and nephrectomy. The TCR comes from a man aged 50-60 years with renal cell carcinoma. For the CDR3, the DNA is TGTGCCAGCAGTCCTAACACTGAAGCTTTCTTT. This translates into CASSPNTEAFF.